This is a list of T cell receptor beta chains from one sample in a study of patients and donors after allogeneic stem cell transplantation. TCRdb fed the RT-PCR reads into MiXCR, producing one record per CDR3 protein. Of around 200,000 distinct CDR3 sequences listed, around 40% were seen once; the top ten hold 11%. The source material was blood, either unsorted or a sorted T cell fraction (not recorded which). The receptors were gathered from a human donor who was either an allogeneic HSCT recipient or a stem cell or donor lymphocyte infusion donor (not recorded which). It is not recorded whose cells these are; they may come from a transplant donor. CDR3s include the opening cysteine and the closing phenylalanine or tryptophan. Each record gives: clone size, J gene, D gene, V gene, CDR3 protein, CDR3 DNA. The D gene is left open where the match is weak. Only part of the rows carry a size: once, few, many, or a class if the clone is expanded.

>-|TRBJ1-6|TRBD1|TRBV5-5
CASSRSRQGGLDNSPLHF
TGTGCCAGCAGCCGCTCACGACAGGGAGGGTTAGATAATTCACCCCTCCACTTT
>few|TRBJ1-4|-|TRBV20-1
CSATPGSTNEKLFF
TGCAGTGCGACCCCAGGGAGCACTAATGAAAAACTGTTTTTT
>few|TRBJ1-4|-|TRBV12-3/TRBV12-4
CASSLEINEKLFF
TGTGCCAGCAGTTTAGAGATAAATGAAAAACTGTTTTTT
>few|TRBJ1-1|-|TRBV6-5
CASRSPKTGYTEAFF
TGTGCCAGCAGGTCCCCTAAGACGGGGTACACTGAAGCTTTCTTT
>-|TRBJ1-5|-|TRBV20-1
CSARVRASGNQPQHF
TGCAGTGCTAGAGTTAGAGCTTCAGGCAATCAGCCCCAGCATTTT
>few|TRBJ1-4|TRBD1|TRBV7-9
CASSSNDRVGEKLFF
TGTGCCAGCAGCTCTAACGACAGGGTGGGTGAAAAACTGTTTTTT
>-|TRBJ1-6|-|TRBV10-3
CAISENGFNSPLHF
TGTGCCATCAGTGAGAATGGTTTCAATTCACCCCTCCACTTT
>few|TRBJ1-6|-|TRBV12-3/TRBV12-4
CASSVRANSPLHF
TGTGCCAGCAGTGTAAGGGCAAATTCACCCCTCCACTTT
>-|TRBJ2-1|-|TRBV25-1
CASSRHDLTYNEQFF
TGTGCCAGCAGCAGGCACGACTTAACCTACAATGAGCAGTTCTTC
>-|TRBJ1-1|-|TRBV12-3/TRBV12-4
CASSSGFSGNTEAFF
TGTGCCAGCAGTTCCGGGTTTTCAGGGAACACTGAAGCTTTCTTT
>-|TRBJ1-5|-|TRBV27
CASSLRSGGQPQHF
TGTGCCAGCAGTTTGAGGTCAGGAGGGCAGCCCCAGCATTTT
>-|TRBJ1-6|-|TRBV9
CASSVWTALNSPLHF
TGTGCCAGCAGCGTGTGGACAGCCCTTAATTCACCCCTCCACTTT
>-|TRBJ1-4|-|TRBV7-9
CASSFQAGRPNEKLFF
TGTGCCAGCAGCTTCCAGGCCGGACGGCCTAATGAAAAACTGTTTTTT
>-|TRBJ1-1|-|TRBV18
CASSPPGRSEAFF
TGTGCCAGCTCACCACCGGGACGGAGTGAAGCTTTCTTT
>few|TRBJ1-3|-|TRBV12-3/TRBV12-4
CASSLAGVGNTIYF
TGTGCCAGCAGTTTGGCAGGGGTGGGAAACACCATATATTTT
>-|TRBJ2-1|TRBD2|TRBV18
CASSPPGLEYNEQFF
TGTGCCAGCTCACCTCCGGGACTAGAGTACAATGAGCAGTTCTTC
>-|TRBJ2-7|-|TRBV5-5
CASSLDPGVISYEQYF
TGTGCCAGCAGCTTGGATCCGGGGGTTATCTCCTACGAGCAGTACTTC
>-|TRBJ2-2|-|TRBV5-1
CASSLTAGVGLFF
TGCGCCAGCAGCCTCACGGCCGGAGTCGGGCTGTTTTTT
>-|TRBJ1-4|-|TRBV10-3
CAISEGRATNEKLFF
TGTGCCATCAGTGAAGGGAGGGCAACTAATGAAAAACTGTTTTTT
>-|TRBJ2-1|TRBD2|TRBV29-1
CSVQFTGLAGYNEQFF
TGCAGCGTTCAATTTACGGGTTTAGCGGGGTACAATGAGCAGTTCTTC
>-|TRBJ2-7|-|TRBV9
CASSVVGGGDEQYF
TGTGCCAGCAGCGTAGTCGGGGGCGGCGACGAGCAGTACTTC
>few|TRBJ1-2|-|TRBV3-1
CASSPFSLTNYGYTF
TGTGCCAGCAGCCCCTTCAGCCTTACAAACTATGGCTACACCTTC
>-|TRBJ1-1|TRBD1|TRBV18
CASSPRDRSLNTEAFF
TGTGCCAGCTCACCCCGGGACAGGTCTTTGAACACTGAAGCTTTCTTT
>-|TRBJ1-5|TRBD1|TRBV7-2
CASSLSGGPQHF
TGTGCCAGCAGCTTATCAGGGGGGCCCCAGCATTTT
>few|TRBJ2-3|TRBD2|TRBV10-3
CAIKASGGDTQYF
TGTGCCATCAAGGCTAGCGGGGGAGATACGCAGTATTTT
>once|TRBJ1-2|-|TRBV5-1
CASSLAIQANYGYTF
TGCGCCAGCAGCTTGGCGATACAGGCTAACTATGGCTACACCTTC
>few|TRBJ1-2|-|TRBV4-1
CASSSPKGSYTF
TGCGCCAGCAGCTCCCCCAAGGGGTCTTACACCTTC
>few|TRBJ2-1|-|TRBV20-1
CSARDLAGPTAALNEQFF
TGCAGTGCTAGAGATCTGGCGGGGCCAACGGCTGCCCTTAATGAGCAGTTCTTC
>-|TRBJ2-7|-|TRBV20-1
CSAKQEPSYEQYF
TGCAGTGCTAAACAGGAGCCCTCCTACGAGCAGTACTTC
>-|TRBJ1-1|TRBD1|TRBV4-1
CASSAGQGTNTEAFF
TGCGCCAGCAGCGCTGGACAGGGTACGAACACTGAAGCTTTCTTT
>few|TRBJ1-2|TRBD1|TRBV10-3
CAISEGTGGYGYTF
TGTGCCATCAGTGAAGGGACAGGGGGCTATGGCTACACCTTC
>-|TRBJ2-1|TRBD2|TRBV5-6
CASSTPVRGDEQFF
TGTGCCAGCAGCACACCGGTCCGGGGGGATGAGCAGTTCTTC
>-|TRBJ2-2|TRBD1|TRBV4-3
CASSQEGQGTPGELFF
TGCGCCAGCAGCCAAGAAGGACAGGGCACCCCCGGGGAGCTGTTTTTT
>-|TRBJ2-2|-|TRBV7-7
CASSLPGDGELFF
TGTGCCAGCAGCTTACCAGGGGACGGGGAGCTGTTTTTT
>few|TRBJ1-2|-|TRBV19
CASTRGVRNYGYTF
TGTGCCAGTACCAGGGGAGTCCGAAACTATGGCTACACCTTC
>few|TRBJ2-3|-|TRBV11-2
CASSGTPVSTDTQYF
TGTGCCAGCAGCGGAACCCCCGTTAGCACAGATACGCAGTATTTT
>-|TRBJ2-5|-|TRBV5-1
CASVRGGRGETQYF
TGCGCCAGCGTACGTGGTGGCAGGGGAGAGACCCAGTACTTC
>-|TRBJ2-3|-|TRBV7-3
CASSPTVSRTDTQYF
TGTGCCAGCAGCCCTACGGTTAGTCGCACAGATACGCAGTATTTT
>-|TRBJ2-7|-|TRBV9
CASSVKDGGYEQYF
TGTGCCAGCAGCGTGAAAGACGGTGGATACGAGCAGTACTTC
>-|TRBJ1-2|-|TRBV20-1
CSARLEPVVDGYTF
TGCAGTGCTAGATTGGAGCCGGTGGTTGATGGCTACACCTTC
>-|TRBJ2-2|-|TRBV4-2
CASSPPPAGELFF
TGTGCCAGCAGCCCCCCTCCGGCCGGGGAGCTGTTTTTT
>few|TRBJ1-1|-|TRBV4-3
CASSQEQGLTEAFF
TGCGCCAGCAGCCAAGAACAAGGGCTCACTGAAGCTTTCTTT
>few|TRBJ1-6|-|TRBV4-3
CASSQDQGSPLHF
TGCGCCAGCAGCCAAGATCAAGGGTCACCCCTCCACTTT
>-|TRBJ2-3|-|TRBV19
CASSTLEGSTDTQYF
TGTGCCAGTAGTACCCTTGAGGGGAGCACAGATACGCAGTATTTT
>many|TRBJ1-2|-|TRBV28
CASSWTYGYTF
TGTGCCAGCAGTTGGACCTATGGCTACACCTTC
>-|TRBJ1-1|-|TRBV6-6
CASSYVTGLANTEAFF
TGTGCCAGCAGTTACGTTACAGGGCTGGCTAACACTGAAGCTTTCTTT
>-|TRBJ1-4|TRBD1|TRBV11-2
CASSRTGSTSTNEKLFF
TGTGCCAGCAGCCGGACAGGATCCACGTCAACTAATGAAAAACTGTTTTTT
>-|TRBJ1-5|TRBD1|TRBV7-3
CASSLRPGGDQPQHF
TGTGCCAGCAGCTTAAGGCCAGGGGGCGATCAGCCCCAGCATTTT